The sequence of this T cell receptor beta chain was determined in a study of control samples from healthy donors and cancer patients. Here immunoSEQ multiplex PCR was the method, and the copy in TCRdb shows in-frame clones only, minus some. In the table there are about 52,000 clones, 95% of which are singletons. J lost 0 bases, V lost 7 bases, and 3 bases had no gene match. The germline gives CDR1 SGHNT, CDR2 YENEEA. This CDR3 has 14 residues. J is TRBJ2-1 and V is TRBV11-3; 7 positions match TRBD1. The sequence derives from a man in his thirties or forties in good health. The sequenced sample was blood. CDR3 loop: CASKQGSSYNEQFF. The CDR3 coding sequence is TGTGCCAGCAAACAGGGGAGCTCCTACAATGAGCAGTTCTTC.